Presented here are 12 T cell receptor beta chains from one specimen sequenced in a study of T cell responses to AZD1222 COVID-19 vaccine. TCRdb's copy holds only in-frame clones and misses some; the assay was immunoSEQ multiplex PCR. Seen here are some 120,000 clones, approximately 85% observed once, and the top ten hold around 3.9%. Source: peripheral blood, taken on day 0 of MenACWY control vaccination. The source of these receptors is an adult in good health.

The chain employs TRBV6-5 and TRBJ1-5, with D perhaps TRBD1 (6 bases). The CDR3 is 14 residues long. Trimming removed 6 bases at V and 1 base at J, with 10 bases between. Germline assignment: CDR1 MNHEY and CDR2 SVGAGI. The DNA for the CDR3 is TGTGCCAGCAGAAACGGACAGAGCAATCAGCCCCAGCATTTT. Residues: CASRNGQSNQPQHF.

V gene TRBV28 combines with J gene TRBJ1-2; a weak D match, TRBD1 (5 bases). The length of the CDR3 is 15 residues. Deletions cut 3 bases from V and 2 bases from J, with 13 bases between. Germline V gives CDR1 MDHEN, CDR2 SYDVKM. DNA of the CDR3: TGTGCCAGCAGTTTCCACCCGGGGCGGAACTATGGCTACACCTTC. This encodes CASSFHPGRNYGYTF.

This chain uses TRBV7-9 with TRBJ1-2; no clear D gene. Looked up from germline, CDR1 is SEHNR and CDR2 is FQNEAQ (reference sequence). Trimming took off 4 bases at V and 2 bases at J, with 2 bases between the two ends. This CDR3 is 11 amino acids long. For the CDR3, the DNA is TGTGCCAGCAGCTCCAACTATGGCTACACCTTC. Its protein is CASSSNYGYTF.

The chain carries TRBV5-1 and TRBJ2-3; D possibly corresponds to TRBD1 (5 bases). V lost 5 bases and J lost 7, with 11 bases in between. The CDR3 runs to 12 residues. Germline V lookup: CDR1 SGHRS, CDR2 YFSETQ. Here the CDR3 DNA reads TGCGCCAGCAGATCTGACAGAAATACGCAGTATTTT. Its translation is CASRSDRNTQYF. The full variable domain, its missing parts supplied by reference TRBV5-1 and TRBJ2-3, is KAGVTQTPRYLIKTRGQQVTLSCSPISGHRSVSWYQQTPGQGLQFLFEYFSETQRNKGNFPGRFSGRQFSNSRSEMNVSTLELGDSALYLCASRSDRNTQYFGPGTRLTVL.

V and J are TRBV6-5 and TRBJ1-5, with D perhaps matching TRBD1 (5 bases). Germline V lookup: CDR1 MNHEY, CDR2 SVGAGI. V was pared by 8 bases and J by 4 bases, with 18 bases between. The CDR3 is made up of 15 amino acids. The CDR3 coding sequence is TGTGCCAGCCAACCCCGGGAGGGGTATAATCAGCCCCAGCATTTT. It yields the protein CASQPREGYNQPQHF.

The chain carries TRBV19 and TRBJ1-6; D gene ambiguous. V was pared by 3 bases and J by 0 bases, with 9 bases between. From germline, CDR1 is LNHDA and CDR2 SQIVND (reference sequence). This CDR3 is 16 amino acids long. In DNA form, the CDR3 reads TGTGCCAGTAGTATTTCGAGGAGCTCCTATAATTCACCCCTCCACTTT. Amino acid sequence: CASSISRSSYNSPLHF.

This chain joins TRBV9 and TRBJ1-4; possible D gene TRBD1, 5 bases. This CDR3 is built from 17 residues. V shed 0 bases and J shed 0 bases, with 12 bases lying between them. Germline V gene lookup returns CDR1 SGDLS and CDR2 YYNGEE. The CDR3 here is CASSVGGGDATNEKLFF. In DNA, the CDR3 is TGTGCCAGCAGCGTAGGTGGGGGGGATGCAACTAATGAAAAACTGTTTTTT.

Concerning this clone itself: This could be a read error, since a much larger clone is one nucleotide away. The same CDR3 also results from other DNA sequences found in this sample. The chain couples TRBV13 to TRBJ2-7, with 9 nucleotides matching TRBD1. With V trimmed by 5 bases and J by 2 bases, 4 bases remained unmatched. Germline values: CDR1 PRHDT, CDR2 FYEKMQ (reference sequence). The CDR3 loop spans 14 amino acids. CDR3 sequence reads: CASSPRQGAYEQYF. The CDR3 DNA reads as TGTGCCAGCAGCCCGCGACAGGGGGCCTACGAGCAGTACTTC.

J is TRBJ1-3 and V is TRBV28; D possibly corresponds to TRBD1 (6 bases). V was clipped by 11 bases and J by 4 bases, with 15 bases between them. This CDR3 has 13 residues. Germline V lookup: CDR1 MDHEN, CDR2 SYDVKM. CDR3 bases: TGTGCCGGAGGGGGGGCGTACGGAAACACCATATATTTT. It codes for CAGGGAYGNTIYF.

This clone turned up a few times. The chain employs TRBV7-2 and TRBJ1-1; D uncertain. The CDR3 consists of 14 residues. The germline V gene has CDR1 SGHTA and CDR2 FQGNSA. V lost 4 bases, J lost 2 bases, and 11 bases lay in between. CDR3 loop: CASSSTTSNTEAFF. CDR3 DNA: TGTGCCAGCAGCTCTACCACTTCCAACACTGAAGCTTTCTTT.

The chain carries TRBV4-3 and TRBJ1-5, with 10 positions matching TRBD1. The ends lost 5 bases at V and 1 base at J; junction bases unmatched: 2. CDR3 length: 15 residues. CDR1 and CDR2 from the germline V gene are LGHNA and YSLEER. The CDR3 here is CASSEGQGSNQPQHF. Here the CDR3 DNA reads TGCGCCAGCAGCGAGGGACAGGGGAGCAATCAGCCCCAGCATTTT.

CDR3 sequence (DNA): TGTGCCAGCAGCCCGCTTTGGGGGCGCGAGACTGAAGCTTTCTTT. It yields the protein CASSPLWGRETEAFF. The gene calls are TRBV7-8 and TRBJ1-1; TRBD1 is a possible D gene (6 bases). CDR1 is SGHVS, CDR2 FQNEAQ, per germline. The CDR3 has 15 residues. Trimming stripped 5 bases from V and 5 bases from J, with 18 bases between.